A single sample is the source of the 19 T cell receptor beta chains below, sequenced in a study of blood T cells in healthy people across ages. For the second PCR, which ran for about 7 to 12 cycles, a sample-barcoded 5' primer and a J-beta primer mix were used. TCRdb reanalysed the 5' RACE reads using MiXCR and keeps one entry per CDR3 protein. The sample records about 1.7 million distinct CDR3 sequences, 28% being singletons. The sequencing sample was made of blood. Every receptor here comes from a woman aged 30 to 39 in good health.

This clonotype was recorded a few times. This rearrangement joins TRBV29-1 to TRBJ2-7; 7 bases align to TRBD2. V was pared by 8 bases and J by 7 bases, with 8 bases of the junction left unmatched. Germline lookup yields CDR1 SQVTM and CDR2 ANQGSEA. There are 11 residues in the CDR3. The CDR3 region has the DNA TGCAGCACCACTACGGGGGGTGAGCAGTACTTC. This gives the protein CSTTTGGEQYF.

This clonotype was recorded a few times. The CDR3 loop reads CASQVAGGRATEAFF. The CDR3 nucleotides are TGCGCCAGCCAAGTGGCAGGGGGTCGTGCCACTGAAGCTTTCTTT. The chain employs TRBV4-3 and TRBJ1-1, with 7 bases lining up with TRBD1. This CDR3 contains 15 residues. Trimming at V came to 8 bases and at J to 4 bases, leaving 13 bases not matched to a gene. Germline V lookup: CDR1 LGHNA, CDR2 YSLEER.

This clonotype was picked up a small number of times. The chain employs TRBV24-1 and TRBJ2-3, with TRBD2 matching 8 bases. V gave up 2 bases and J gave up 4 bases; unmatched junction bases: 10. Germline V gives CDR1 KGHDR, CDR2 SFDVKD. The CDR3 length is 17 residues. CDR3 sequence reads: CATSDSTGGVGADTQYF. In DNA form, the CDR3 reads TGTGCCACCAGTGATTCCACCGGGGGGGTCGGGGCAGATACGCAGTATTTT.

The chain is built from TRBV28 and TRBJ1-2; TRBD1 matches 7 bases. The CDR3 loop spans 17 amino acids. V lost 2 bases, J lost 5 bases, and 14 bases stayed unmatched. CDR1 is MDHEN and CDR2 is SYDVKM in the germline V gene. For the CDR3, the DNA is TGTGCCAGCAGTTTAGGGGTTTCAGGGGACAGCCTTTATGGCTACACCTTC. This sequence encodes CASSLGVSGDSLYGYTF.

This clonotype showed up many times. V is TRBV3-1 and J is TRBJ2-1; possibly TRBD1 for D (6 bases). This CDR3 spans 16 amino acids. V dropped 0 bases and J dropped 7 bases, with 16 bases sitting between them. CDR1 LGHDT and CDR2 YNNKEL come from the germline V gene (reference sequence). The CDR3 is CASSQDHRVRLNEQFF. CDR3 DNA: TGTGCCAGCAGCCAAGATCACAGGGTGAGGTTAAATGAGCAGTTCTTC.

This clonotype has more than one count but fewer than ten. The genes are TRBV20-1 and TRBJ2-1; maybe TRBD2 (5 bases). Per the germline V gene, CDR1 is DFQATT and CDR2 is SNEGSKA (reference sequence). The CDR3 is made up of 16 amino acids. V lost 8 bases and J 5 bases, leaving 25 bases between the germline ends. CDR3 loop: CSFNGLRSAHNNEQFF. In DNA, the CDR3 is TGCAGTTTTAACGGACTGCGAAGTGCCCACAACAATGAGCAGTTCTTC.

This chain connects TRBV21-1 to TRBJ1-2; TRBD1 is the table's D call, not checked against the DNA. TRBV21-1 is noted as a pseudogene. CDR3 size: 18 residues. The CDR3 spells CASGRQWDRGTEIRGYTF. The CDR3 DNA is TGTGCCAGCGGCCGCCAGTGGGACAGGGGGACTGAGATACGTGGCTACACCTTC.

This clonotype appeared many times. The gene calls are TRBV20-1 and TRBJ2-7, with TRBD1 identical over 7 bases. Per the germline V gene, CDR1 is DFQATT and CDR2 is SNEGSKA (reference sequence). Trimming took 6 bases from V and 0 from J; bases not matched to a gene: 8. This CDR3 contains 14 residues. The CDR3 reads CSAQARQGSYEQYF. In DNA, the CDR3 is TGCAGTGCCCAGGCTAGACAGGGCTCCTACGAGCAGTACTTC.

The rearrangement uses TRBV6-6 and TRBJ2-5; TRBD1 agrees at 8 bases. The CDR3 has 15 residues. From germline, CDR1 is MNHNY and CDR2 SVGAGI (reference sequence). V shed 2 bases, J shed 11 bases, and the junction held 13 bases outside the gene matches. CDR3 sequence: CASSYQQGGNNEQYF. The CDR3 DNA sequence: TGTGCCAGCAGTTACCAACAGGGGGGAAACAATGAGCAGTACTTC.

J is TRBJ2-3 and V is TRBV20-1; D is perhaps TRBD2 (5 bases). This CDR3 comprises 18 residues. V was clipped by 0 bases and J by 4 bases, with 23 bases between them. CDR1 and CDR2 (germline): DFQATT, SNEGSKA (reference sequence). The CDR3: CSARDRVGREGRPDTQYF. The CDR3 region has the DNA TGCAGTGCTAGAGATCGTGTCGGTCGGGAAGGTCGCCCAGATACGCAGTATTTT.

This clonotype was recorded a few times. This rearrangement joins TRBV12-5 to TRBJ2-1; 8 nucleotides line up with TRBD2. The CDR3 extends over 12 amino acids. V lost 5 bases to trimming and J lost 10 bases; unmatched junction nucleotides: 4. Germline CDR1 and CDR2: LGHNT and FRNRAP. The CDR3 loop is CASGLIAGEQFF. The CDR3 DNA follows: TGTGCTAGTGGTCTAATAGCGGGAGAGCAGTTCTTC.

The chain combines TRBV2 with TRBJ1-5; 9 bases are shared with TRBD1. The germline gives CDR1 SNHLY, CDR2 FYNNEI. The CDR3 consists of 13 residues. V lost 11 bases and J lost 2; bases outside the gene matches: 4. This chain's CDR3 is CAGGTGRNQPQHF. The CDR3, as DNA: TGTGCCGGGGGGACAGGGCGCAATCAGCCCCAGCATTTT. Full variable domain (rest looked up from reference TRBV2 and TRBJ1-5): EPEVTQTPSHQVTQMGQEVILRCVPISNHLYFYWYRQILGQKVEFLVSFYNNEISEKSEIFDDQFSVERPDGSNFTLKIRSTKLEDSAMYFCAGGTGRNQPQHFGDGTRLSIL.

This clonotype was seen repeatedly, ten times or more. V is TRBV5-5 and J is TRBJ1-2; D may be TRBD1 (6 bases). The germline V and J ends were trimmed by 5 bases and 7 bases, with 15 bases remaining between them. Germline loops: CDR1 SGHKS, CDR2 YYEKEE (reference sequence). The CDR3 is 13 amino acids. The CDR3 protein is CASRPGQRRGYTF. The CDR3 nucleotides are TGTGCCAGCAGACCGGGACAAAGACGTGGCTACACCTTC. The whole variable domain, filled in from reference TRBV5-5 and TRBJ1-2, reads DAGVTQSPTHLIKTRGQQVTLRCSPISGHKSVSWYQQVLGQGPQFIFQYYEKEERGRGNFPDRFSARQFPNYSSELNVNALLLGDSALYLCASRPGQRRGYTFGSGTRLTVV.

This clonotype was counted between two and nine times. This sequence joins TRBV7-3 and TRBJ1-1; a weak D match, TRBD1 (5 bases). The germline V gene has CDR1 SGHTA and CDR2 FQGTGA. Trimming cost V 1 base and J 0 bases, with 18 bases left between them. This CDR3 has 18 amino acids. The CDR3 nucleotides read TGTGCCAGCAGCTTAATCGGGATCATGGGGGTCTTGAACACTGAAGCTTTCTTT. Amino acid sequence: CASSLIGIMGVLNTEAFF.

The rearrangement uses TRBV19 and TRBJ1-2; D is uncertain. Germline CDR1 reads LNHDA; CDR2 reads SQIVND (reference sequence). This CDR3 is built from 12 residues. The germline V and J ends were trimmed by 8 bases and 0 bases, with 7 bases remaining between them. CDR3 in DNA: TGTGCCAGTCAGACACCTAACTATGGCTACACCTTC. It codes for CASQTPNYGYTF.

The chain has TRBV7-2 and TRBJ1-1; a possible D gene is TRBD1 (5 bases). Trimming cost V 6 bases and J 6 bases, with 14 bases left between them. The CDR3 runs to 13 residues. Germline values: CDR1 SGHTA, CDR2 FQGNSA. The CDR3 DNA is TGTGCCAGCAGTGTTGGGACTCCCTCTGAAGCTTTCTTT. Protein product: CASSVGTPSEAFF.

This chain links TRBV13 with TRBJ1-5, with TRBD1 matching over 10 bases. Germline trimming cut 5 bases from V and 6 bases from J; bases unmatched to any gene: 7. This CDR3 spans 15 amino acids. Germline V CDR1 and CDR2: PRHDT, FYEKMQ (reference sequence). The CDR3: CASSQGTGDGQPQHF. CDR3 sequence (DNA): TGTGCCAGCAGCCAGGGGACAGGGGATGGTCAGCCCCAGCATTTT.

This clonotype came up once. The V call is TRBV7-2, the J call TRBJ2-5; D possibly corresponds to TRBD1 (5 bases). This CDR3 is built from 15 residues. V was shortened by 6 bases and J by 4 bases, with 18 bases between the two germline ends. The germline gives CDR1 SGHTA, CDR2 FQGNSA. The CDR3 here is CASSTSRQGTETQYF. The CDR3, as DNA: TGTGCCAGCAGTACATCAAGGCAGGGTACAGAGACCCAGTACTTC.

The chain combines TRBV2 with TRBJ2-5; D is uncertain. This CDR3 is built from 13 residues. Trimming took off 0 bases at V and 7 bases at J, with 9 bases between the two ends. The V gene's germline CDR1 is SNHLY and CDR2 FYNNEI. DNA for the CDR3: TGTGCCAGCAGTGAAGCCCCGACTGGGACCCAGTACTTC. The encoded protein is CASSEAPTGTQYF.